A single sample is the source of the 18 T cell receptor beta chains below, sequenced in a study of response to subunit inactivated influenza vaccine. TCRdb reprocessed the RT-PCR reads via MiXCR and lists one record per CDR3 protein. The sample includes more than 700,000 distinct CDR3 sequences, about 20% of them seen just once. Sequenced here: PBMCs from blood, sampled less than 6 days after vaccination. The receptor source for this set is a man aged 50-60 years who received an inactivated influenza vaccine.

This clonotype has only a few counts. The genes are TRBV27 and TRBJ2-7, with TRBD1 identical over 12 bases. The V gene end was trimmed by 3 bases and the J gene end by 4 bases; junction bases not matched to a gene: 10. The CDR3 extends over 17 amino acids. Per germline, CDR1 MNHEY and CDR2 SMNVEV (reference sequence). The CDR3 region has the DNA TGTGCCAGCAGTTTGTTGGACCCGGGACAGGGGGCTTACGAGCAGTACTTC. Protein product: CASSLLDPGQGAYEQYF.

V and J are TRBV10-3 and TRBJ2-7, with 10 bases matching TRBD2. The CDR3 has 17 amino acids. V dropped 0 bases and J dropped 5; count of bases not matched to a gene: 10. The V gene's germline CDR1 is ENHRY and CDR2 SYGVKD. CDR3: CAISESKWVLAGNEQYF. The CDR3 bases are TGTGCCATCAGTGAGTCAAAATGGGTACTAGCGGGAAACGAGCAGTACTTC.

This chain joins TRBV5-1 and TRBJ2-5; 11 bases line up with TRBD1. After removal of 3 bases from V and 5 bases from J, the junction contained 9 bases not matched to a gene. This CDR3 contains 16 residues. Germline V lookup: CDR1 SGHRS, CDR2 YFSETQ. The CDR3 DNA reads TGCGCCAGCAGCTGGGGATCTGGGACAGGGGGGGAGACCCAGTACTTC. Translating gives CASSWGSGTGGETQYF.

This clonotype has a count of ten or more. This sequence joins TRBV4-2 and TRBJ2-3; the D gene is possibly TRBD1 (5 bases). The CDR3 is made up of 18 amino acids. Trimming stripped 0 bases from V and 2 bases from J, with 18 bases between. Germline V gene sequence: CDR1 LGHNA, CDR2 YNFKEQ. The CDR3 nucleotides are TGTGCCAGCAGCCAAGATTCCACAGGTTATCTCGACACAGATACGCAGTATTTT. Translated: CASSQDSTGYLDTDTQYF.

The chain couples TRBV6-2 or TRBV6-3 to TRBJ1-1; the match to TRBD1 covers 8 bases. Germline trimming cut 8 bases from V and 1 base from J; bases unmatched to any gene: 6. The CDR3 runs 14 residues. CDR1 is MNHEY, CDR2 SVGEGT, per germline. The CDR3 region is CASRETGANTEAFF. DNA of the CDR3: TGTGCCAGCCGAGAGACAGGGGCGAACACTGAAGCTTTCTTT.

The rearrangement uses TRBV6-2 or TRBV6-3 and TRBJ2-7; 12 bases agree with TRBD2. The junction had 6 bases not matched to a gene; V was cut back by 6 bases and J by 3 bases. Germline CDR1 MNHEY, CDR2 SVGEGT. CDR3 length: 15 residues. The CDR3 nucleotides read TGTGCCAGCAGGCGACTAGCGGGGGCCTACTACGAGCAGTACTTC. Translated, it gives CASRRLAGAYYEQYF.

This clonotype was seen only a few times. The V call is TRBV6-1, the J call TRBJ1-2; the D is unclear. Germline CDR1 reads MNHNS; CDR2 reads SASEGT. The CDR3 consists of 13 residues. The ends were cut back, 1 base at V and 4 bases at J, with 7 bases in the middle. The CDR3 DNA reads as TGTGCCAGCAGTGAAGGGACTGTCTATGGCTACACCTTC. This gives the protein CASSEGTVYGYTF.

This clonotype was observed a handful of times. This chain uses TRBV20-1 with TRBJ2-3, with 13 bases fitting TRBD2. Trimming removed 3 bases from V and 5 bases from J; junction bases left unmatched: 5. CDR3 size: 15 residues. CDR1 is DFQATT and CDR2 is SNEGSKA in the germline V gene (reference sequence). The CDR3: CSARGTSGAGDTQYF. The CDR3 nucleotides read TGCAGTGCTAGGGGGACTAGCGGGGCGGGAGATACGCAGTATTTT.

This clonotype occurred a few times. This sequence joins TRBV7-9 and TRBJ2-5; a possible D gene is TRBD1 (8 bases). Germline V CDR1 and CDR2: SEHNR, FQNEAQ (reference sequence). The CDR3 covers 16 residues. V gave up 4 bases and J gave up 3 bases, with 18 bases separating them. CDR3 sequence: CASSSIRTGGEETQYF. The CDR3 DNA sequence: TGTGCCAGCAGCTCCATCCGAACAGGGGGGGAAGAGACCCAGTACTTC. Complete variable domain (other parts from reference TRBV7-9 and TRBJ2-5): DTGVSQNPRHKITKRGQNVTFRCDPISEHNRLYWYRQTLGQGPEFLTYFQNEAQLEKSRLLSDRFSAERPKGSFSTLEIQRTEQGDSAMYLCASSSIRTGGEETQYFGPGTRLLVL.

The chain recombines TRBV28 with TRBJ2-3, with 7 nucleotides matching TRBD2. With V trimmed by 4 bases and J by 5 bases, 9 bases remained unmatched. Per germline, CDR1 MDHEN and CDR2 SYDVKM. This CDR3 has 15 amino acids. The CDR3 region is CASSSSSGVKDTQYF. CDR3 DNA: TGTGCCAGCAGTTCCTCCAGCGGGGTCAAAGATACGCAGTATTTT.

The chain uses TRBV6-2 or TRBV6-3 and TRBJ2-1; a possible D gene is TRBD2 (6 bases). Germline V gene lookup returns CDR1 MNHEY and CDR2 SVGEGT. The CDR3 is made up of 17 amino acids. The V end was cut by 3 bases, the J end by 0 bases, with 15 bases between. The CDR3 DNA reads TGTGCCAGCAGTTATCGGATCGGGGGTAGCTCCTACAATGAGCAGTTCTTC. Residues: CASSYRIGGSSYNEQFF.

The V call is TRBV6-2 or TRBV6-3, the J call TRBJ2-1; no reliable D call. The CDR3 length is 13 residues. The germline V gene encodes CDR1 MNHEY and CDR2 SVGEGT. Trimming took 6 bases from V and 6 from J, leaving 12 bases between them. The CDR3: CASSRYTGNEQFF. The CDR3 region has the DNA TGTGCCAGCAGCCGTTATACGGGCAATGAGCAGTTCTTC.

This clonotype was counted only a few times. This sequence joins TRBV9 and TRBJ2-2; D is undetermined. The ends were cut back, 0 bases at V and 6 bases at J, with 9 bases in the middle. Germline CDR1 and CDR2: SGDLS and YYNGEE. The CDR3 contains 14 residues. CDR3 bases: TGTGCCAGCAGCGTAGGCAGGTATCCCGGGGAGCTGTTTTTT. It encodes CASSVGRYPGELFF.

V is TRBV29-1 and J is TRBJ1-1; D unresolved. V was trimmed by 1 base and J by 0 bases, leaving 6 bases between them. CDR1 and CDR2 from the germline V gene are SQVTM and ANQGSEA. The CDR3 extends over 13 amino acids. This CDR3 is CSVEARMNTEAFF. The CDR3 bases are TGCAGCGTTGAAGCTCGGATGAACACTGAAGCTTTCTTT.

The chain is built from TRBV20-1 and TRBJ2-3; TRBD1 aligns across 12 bases. CDR1 DFQATT and CDR2 SNEGSKA come from the germline V gene (reference sequence). Trimming took 0 bases from V and 4 from J; bases not matched to a gene: 5. There are 16 residues in the CDR3. Here the CDR3 reads CSARDLGTGGADTQYF. The CDR3 coding sequence is TGCAGTGCTAGAGATCTCGGGACAGGGGGCGCAGATACGCAGTATTTT.

The rearrangement uses TRBV7-9 and TRBJ2-5; the match to TRBD1 covers 9 bases. Germline trimming cut 5 bases from V and 4 bases from J; bases unmatched to any gene: 8. Per the germline V gene, CDR1 is SEHNR and CDR2 is FQNEAQ (reference sequence). CDR3 size: 15 residues. The CDR3 DNA follows: TGTGCCAGCAGCCCGGGACAGGGTGTGGGAGAGACCCAGTACTTC. It specifies CASSPGQGVGETQYF.

This clonotype turned up a few times. This chain joins TRBV6-1 and TRBJ2-3, with 9 bases fitting TRBD2. The trim removed 7 bases at V and 4 bases at J, leaving 6 bases unmatched. CDR3 length: 14 amino acids. CDR1 and CDR2 from the germline V gene are MNHNS and SASEGT. This chain's CDR3 is CASKRTSASDTQYF. In DNA form, the CDR3 reads TGTGCCAGCAAAAGGACTAGCGCATCAGATACGCAGTATTTT.

CDR3 sequence (DNA): TGTGCCAGCAGTTACGGGGGCCAGGGGAGCAATCAGCCCCAGCATTTT. This codes for CASSYGGQGSNQPQHF. V gene TRBV6-2 or TRBV6-3 combines with J gene TRBJ1-5; D possibly corresponds to TRBD1 (6 bases). The CDR3 spans 16 residues. V lost 2 bases and J lost 1, with 12 bases in between. CDR1 is MNHEY, CDR2 SVGEGT, per germline.